The rows below give T cell receptor beta chains drawn from one sample of a study of preoperative IRX-2 immunotherapy in early breast cancer. Data came from immunoSEQ multiplex PCR; TCRdb stores just in-frame clones and leaves some out. The table includes approximately 26,000 clones, about 77% detected once. The sample here was lymph node tissue, taken before IRX-2 immunotherapy. Receptors were obtained from a human donor with breast cancer. The CDR3 runs from the conserved cysteine through the conserved F or W. D genes are given only for firm matches. Clone size is given for some rows only: seen once, a few or many times, or a class if the clone is expanded.

TRBV1	-	TRBJ2-7	-	TGCGCCAGCAGCCGGACAGGGGACGAGCAGTACTTC	CASSRTGDEQYF
TRBV10-2	-	TRBJ2-7	once	TGCGCCAGCAGTGAGTCGATGGTGACAGTCTACGAGCAGTACTTC	CASSESMVTVYEQYF
TRBV28	-	TRBJ2-7	once	TGTGCCAGCAGTTTCCCAACAGGTTCCTACGAGCAGTACTTC	CASSFPTGSYEQYF
TRBV6-8	TRBD1	TRBJ2-7	-	TGTGCCAGCAGTTACCGATCGGGACAGGGGCGGGAGCAGTACTTC	CASSYRSGQGREQYF
TRBV6-7	TRBD2	TRBJ2-1	-	TGTGCCAGCAGTTACTGGCAGGGCAGAGCGGGGGGTAGATCCTACAATGAGCAGTTCTTC	CASSYWQGRAGGRSYNEQFF
TRBV28	-	TRBJ1-2	-	TGTGCCAGCAGTGACCTCGGGACAAACTATGGCTACACCTTC	CASSDLGTNYGYTF
TRBV6-8	TRBD1	TRBJ1-6	-	TGTGCCAGCAGTTACTCGCGACAGGGGCCCTATAATTCACCCCTCCACTTT	CASSYSRQGPYNSPLHF
TRBV11-3	TRBD1	TRBJ2-2	once	TGTGCCAGCAGCTGGACAGGGGTTGACACCGGGGAGCTGTTTTTT	CASSWTGVDTGELFF
TRBV6-8	-	TRBJ1-6	-	TGTGCCAGCAGGCCAGCCAGTGGCTTCCCCCCAAGGTCACCCCTCCACTTT	CASRPASGFPPRSPLHF
TRBV10-3	TRBD2	TRBJ2-3	-	TGTGCCATCAGTGAGTCGGGACTAGAGGGGGTCGATACGCAGTATTTT	CAISESGLEGVDTQYF
TRBV11-3	TRBD1	TRBJ2-1	-	TGTGCCAGCAGCTCAACAGGGGATTACAATGAGCAGTTCTTC	CASSSTGDYNEQFF
TRBV15	TRBD2	TRBJ2-7	-	TGTGCCACCAGCAGAGGGACTAGCGGGGGTCACGAGCAGTACTTC	CATSRGTSGGHEQYF
TRBV19	-	TRBJ2-2	-	TGTGCCAGTAGTGTAAACAGGGCCGGGGAGCTGTTTTTT	CASSVNRAGELFF
TRBV6-8	-	TRBJ1-2	-	TGTGCCAGCAGTTACGAGCTATTTAACTATGGCTACACCTTC	CASSYELFNYGYTF
TRBV5-1	TRBD1	TRBJ2-5	once	TGCGCCAGCAGCGTGTTGGGACAGCTACAAGAGACCCAGTACTTC	CASSVLGQLQETQYF
TRBV6-8	TRBD2	TRBJ2-1	-	TGTGCCAGCAGTTTAGCGGGGGGGTCGACCACACACAATGAGCAGTTCTTC	CASSLAGGSTTHNEQFF
TRBV7-7	-	TRBJ1-4	-	TGTGCCAGCAGCTTAGGGGGGGTCGTTCGAAAACTGTTTTTT	CASSLGGVVRKLFF
TRBV19	TRBD1	TRBJ1-1	-	TGTGCCAGTAGTATAGGGTCGGGGACAGCTGAAGCTTTCTTT	CASSIGSGTAEAFF
TRBV6-8	-	TRBJ1-1	-	TGTGCCAGCAGAAAAAACCGGGACGGTGAAGCTTTCTTT	CASRKNRDGEAFF
TRBV6-8	TRBD1	TRBJ2-5	-	TGTGCCTCTGAGGACAGGGTCTTAGAGACCCAGTACTTC	CASEDRVLETQYF
TRBV19	TRBD1	TRBJ1-6	-	TGTGCCACCCAGGGGGGAAATTCACCCCTCCACTTT	CATQGGNSPLHF
TRBV15	TRBD2	TRBJ2-7	-	TGTGCCACCAGCAGAGGGGGAGGGAACTACGAGCAGTACTTC	CATSRGGGNYEQYF
TRBV7-1	-	TRBJ2-1	medium-sized	TGTGCCAGCAGCACCCCTCCGGGCCTGAGTAGGTTCTTC	CASSTPPGLSRFF
TRBV28	-	TRBJ1-5	-	TGTGCCAGCATTCAACAGGGACGAGGGTACCAGCCCCAGCATTTT	CASIQQGRGYQPQHF
TRBV6-8	-	TRBJ1-2	-	TGTGCCAGCAGTTACCCCCGACTAGGGTATGGCTACACCTTC	CASSYPRLGYGYTF
TRBV11-3	-	TRBJ1-5	few	TGTGCCAGCAGCAAAGAGCGGGGCAATCAGCCCCAGCATTTT	CASSKERGNQPQHF
TRBV18	-	TRBJ1-1	-	TGTGCCAGCTCACTCATGGCGGACAATGAAGCTTTCTTT	CASSLMADNEAFF
TRBV18	-	TRBJ1-6	-	TGTGCCAGCTCACCACCCGAGGGTAATTCACCCCTCCACTTT	CASSPPEGNSPLHF
TRBV15	-	TRBJ2-1	-	TGTGCCACCAGCAGAGATTCCGGGATATACAATGAGCAGTTCTTC	CATSRDSGIYNEQFF